This TCR beta chain is drawn from a study of response to subunit inactivated influenza vaccine. The ends were cut back, 4 bases at V and 0 bases at J, with 16 bases in the middle. This CDR3 spans 17 amino acids. In germline, CDR1 is SGHAT, CDR2 FQNNGV. Each CDR3 protein gets one entry after TCRdb re-called the RT-PCR reads with MiXCR. The sample yields about 520,000 distinct CDR3 sequences, approximately 6.9% seen once. Ten or more counts support this clonotype. Its specificity is not known. Study results and caveats: Only a handful of new T cells, the authors suggested, are recruited with each seasonal influenza vaccination.

Sequenced material: PBMCs from blood, taken approximately 25 months after vaccination. The chain has TRBV11-2 and TRBJ2-1; D ambiguous. This TCR came from a man aged 50 to 75 who received an inactivated influenza vaccine. The CDR3 DNA follows: TGTGCCAGCAGCTCCGAATCGAGGTCGAGCTCCTACAATGAGCAGTTCTTC. It is translated as CASSSESRSSSYNEQFF.